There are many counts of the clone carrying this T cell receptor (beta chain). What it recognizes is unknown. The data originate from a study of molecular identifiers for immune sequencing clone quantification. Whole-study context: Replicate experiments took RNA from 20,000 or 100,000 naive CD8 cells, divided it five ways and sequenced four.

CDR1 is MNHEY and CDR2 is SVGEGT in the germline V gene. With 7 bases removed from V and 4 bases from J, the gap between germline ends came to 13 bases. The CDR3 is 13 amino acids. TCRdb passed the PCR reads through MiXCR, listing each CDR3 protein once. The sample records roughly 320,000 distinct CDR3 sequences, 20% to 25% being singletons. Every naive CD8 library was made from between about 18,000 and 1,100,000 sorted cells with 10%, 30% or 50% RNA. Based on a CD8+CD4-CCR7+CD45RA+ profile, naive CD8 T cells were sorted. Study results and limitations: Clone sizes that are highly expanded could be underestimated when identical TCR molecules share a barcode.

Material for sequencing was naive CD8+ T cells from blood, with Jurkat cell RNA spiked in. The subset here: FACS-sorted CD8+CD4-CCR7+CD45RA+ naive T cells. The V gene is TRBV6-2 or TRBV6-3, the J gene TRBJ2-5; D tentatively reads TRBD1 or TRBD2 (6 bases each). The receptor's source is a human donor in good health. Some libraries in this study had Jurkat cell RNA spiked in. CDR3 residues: CASNLGGGETQYF. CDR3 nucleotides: TGTGCCAGCAATCTTGGAGGGGGAGAGACCCAGTACTTC.